This TCR beta chain was sequenced during a study of blood T cell repertoires in COVID-19. Study-level information: Material from acute and convalescent COVID-19 was sourced from the United States, Italy and Spain. T cells, B-cell-depleted T cells, or PBMCs provided the cDNA or gDNA that served as material.

As handled by the study authors: Amplification from reference gene primers served as the basis for estimated nucleated cell counts. The table came from immunoSEQ multiplex PCR; TCRdb's copy has only in-frame clones and leaves some out. That table gives V, J and clone size, and the DNA gave D and trimming. Of roughly 32,000 clones listed, roughly 84% were seen once; the top ten hold around 15%. Germline CDR1 reads SEHNR; CDR2 reads FQNEAQ (reference sequence). V was shortened by 1 base and J by 0 bases, with 15 bases between the two germline ends. The CDR3 runs 17 residues. The source is a man aged 55 to 70 with active COVID-19. The gene calls are TRBV7-9 and TRBJ1-2; a possible D gene is TRBD1 (5 bases). Sequencing used peripheral blood. CDR3 sequence (DNA): TGTGCCAGCAGCTTAGTAGGGGCTGGGCGTCCTAACTATGGCTACACCTTC. Its protein product is CASSLVGAGRPNYGYTF.